This T cell receptor beta chain was observed in a study of cytomegalovirus exposure and HLA in healthy donors. Study observations and caveats: Reported performance of the classifier showed diagnosis of cytomegalovirus status with high specificity and sensitivity. In vitro data verified a few CMV-associated chains as specific for CMV antigens.

From germline, CDR1 is SGHRS and CDR2 YFSETQ. V shed 0 bases and J shed 2 bases, with 8 bases lying between them. The CDR3 runs 14 residues. Note on this clone: The antigen remains undetermined.

Method: immunoSEQ multiplex PCR; TCRdb's copy keeps in-frame clones and lacks some. This sample has about 100,000 clones, with nearly 97% found just once. The chain recombines TRBV5-1 with TRBJ1-2; possible D gene TRBD1, 5 bases. This clonotype was sampled from a woman between 18 and 30 years old in good health and CMV-seronegative. Sequencing used PBMCs. CDR3 amino acids: CASSLAWGNYGYTF. The CDR3 nucleotides are TGCGCCAGCAGCTTGGCCTGGGGCAACTATGGCTACACCTTC.